This T cell receptor (beta chain) is drawn from a study of blood T cells in healthy people across ages. With a J-beta primer mix and a sample-barcoded 5' primer, a second PCR ran about 7 to 11 cycles. Researchers report that each sample yielded at least 3 million CDR3-containing paired-end reads. TCRdb independently ran MiXCR on the 5' RACE reads; one entry per CDR3 protein. The table shows about 830,000 distinct CDR3 sequences, with 62% occurring only once. This CDR3 is built from 16 residues. Trimming stripped 4 bases from V and 0 bases from J, with 13 bases between. From germline, CDR1 is LGHNA and CDR2 YSLEER.

Sample: blood. The receptor was isolated from a man aged 25-40 years in good health. The chain combines TRBV4-3 with TRBJ2-1, with no clear D. The CDR3 DNA is TGCGCCAGCAGCCCTGGCACACAACTCTCCTACAATGAGCAGTTCTTC. Protein: CASSPGTQLSYNEQFF.